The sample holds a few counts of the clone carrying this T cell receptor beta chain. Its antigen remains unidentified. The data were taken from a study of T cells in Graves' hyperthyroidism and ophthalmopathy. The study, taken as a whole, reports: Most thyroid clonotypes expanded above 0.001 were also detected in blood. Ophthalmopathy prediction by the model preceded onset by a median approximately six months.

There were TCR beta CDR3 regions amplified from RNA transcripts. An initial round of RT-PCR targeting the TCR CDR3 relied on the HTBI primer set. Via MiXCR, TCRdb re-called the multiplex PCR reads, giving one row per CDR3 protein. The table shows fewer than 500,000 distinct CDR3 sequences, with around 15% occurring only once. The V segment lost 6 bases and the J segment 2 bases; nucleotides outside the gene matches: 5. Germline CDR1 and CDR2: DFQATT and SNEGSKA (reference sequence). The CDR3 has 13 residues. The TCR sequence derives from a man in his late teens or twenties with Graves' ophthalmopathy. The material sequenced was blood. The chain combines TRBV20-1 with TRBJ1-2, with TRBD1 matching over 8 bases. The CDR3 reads CSAERTGNYGYTF. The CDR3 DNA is TGCAGTGCGGAACGGACAGGGAACTATGGCTACACCTTC.